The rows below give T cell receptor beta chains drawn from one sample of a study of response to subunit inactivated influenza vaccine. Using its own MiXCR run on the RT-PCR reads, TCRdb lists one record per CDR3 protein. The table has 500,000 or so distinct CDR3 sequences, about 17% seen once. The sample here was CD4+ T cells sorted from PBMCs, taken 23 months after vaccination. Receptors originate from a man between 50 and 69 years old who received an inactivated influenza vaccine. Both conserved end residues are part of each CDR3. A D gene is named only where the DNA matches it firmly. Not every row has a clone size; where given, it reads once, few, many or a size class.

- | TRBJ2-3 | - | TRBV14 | CASSHLGNLEDTQYF | TGTGCCAGCAGCCACCTAGGGAACTTAGAAGATACGCAGTATTTT
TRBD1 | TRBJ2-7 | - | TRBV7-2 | CASSLDRAAGSEQYF | TGTGCCAGCAGTCTCGACAGGGCGGCCGGATCCGAGCAGTACTTC
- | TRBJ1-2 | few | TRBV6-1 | CASKNRGKAGYGYTF | TGTGCCAGCAAAAATCGGGGGAAGGCAGGCTATGGCTACACCTTC
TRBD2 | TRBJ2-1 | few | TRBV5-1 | CASSMRTSGFYNEQFF | TGCGCCAGCAGCATGAGGACTAGCGGATTCTACAATGAGCAGTTCTTC
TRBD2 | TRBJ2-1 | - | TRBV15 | CATSRLTSGKAKEQFF | TGTGCCACCAGCAGGCTCACTAGCGGGAAAGCGAAAGAGCAGTTCTTC
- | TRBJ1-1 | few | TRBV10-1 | CASSESIEGTEAFF | TGCGCCAGCAGTGAGTCGATTGAAGGTACTGAAGCTTTCTTT
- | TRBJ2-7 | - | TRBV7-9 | CASSLQAWSSEQYF | TGTGCCAGCAGCTTACAGGCCTGGTCCTCTGAGCAGTACTTC
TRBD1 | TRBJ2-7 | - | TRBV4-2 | CASSQDITGGGEQYF | TGTGCCAGCAGCCAAGATATTACAGGGGGAGGCGAGCAGTACTTC
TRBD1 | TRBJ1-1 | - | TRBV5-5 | CASSRGGQMNTEAFF | TGTGCCAGCAGCCGCGGGGGACAGATGAACACTGAAGCTTTCTTT
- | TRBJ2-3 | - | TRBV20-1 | CSARGGTSSADTQYF | TGCAGTGCTAGAGGGGGCACTAGCAGCGCAGATACGCAGTATTTT